These T cell receptor beta chains were read from a single sample in a study of blood T cells in healthy people across ages. TCRdb processed the 5' RACE reads anew with MiXCR; each CDR3 protein has one entry. This table holds hundreds of thousands of distinct CDR3 sequences, around 45% found once. Sequencing used blood. The receptors were gathered from a woman aged 55-70 years in good health. Both conserved end residues are part of each CDR3. D genes are given only for firm matches. Clone size is stated in some rows and not others, as once, few, many or a class when expanded.

j_call: TRBJ2-7
d_call: NA
clone_size: NA
v_call: TRBV27
cdr3_aa: CVSSLKTQGTTSYEQYF
cdr3_nt: TGTGTCAGCAGTTTAAAGACCCAGGGGACCACCTCCTACGAGCAGTACTTC

j_call: TRBJ2-1
d_call: NA
clone_size: NA
v_call: TRBV20-1
cdr3_aa: CSASRPAWDEQFF
cdr3_nt: TGCAGTGCTAGTAGACCCGCCTGGGATGAGCAGTTCTTC

j_call: TRBJ2-5
d_call: TRBD1
clone_size: NA
v_call: TRBV29-1
cdr3_aa: CSVVGQQETQYF
cdr3_nt: TGCAGCGTTGTGGGACAGCAAGAGACCCAGTACTTC

j_call: TRBJ1-1
d_call: NA
clone_size: once
v_call: TRBV12-3/TRBV12-4
cdr3_aa: CASSLGYGQMNTEAFF
cdr3_nt: TGTGCCAGCAGTTTAGGGTACGGACAGATGAACACTGAAGCTTTCTTT

j_call: TRBJ1-2
d_call: NA
clone_size: many
v_call: TRBV19
cdr3_aa: CASIQPSGRYGYTF
cdr3_nt: TGTGCCAGTATCCAACCCTCCGGGAGATATGGCTACACCTTC

j_call: TRBJ2-7
d_call: NA
clone_size: NA
v_call: TRBV9
cdr3_aa: CASSGVYEQYF
cdr3_nt: TGTGCCAGCAGCGGCGTCTACGAGCAGTACTTC

j_call: TRBJ2-7
d_call: NA
clone_size: NA
v_call: TRBV6-1
cdr3_aa: CASSAGVLSYNEQYF
cdr3_nt: TGTGCCAGCAGCGCAGGGGTATTGTCCTACAATGAGCAGTACTTC

j_call: TRBJ2-1
d_call: TRBD2
clone_size: NA
v_call: TRBV3-1
cdr3_aa: CASSPITRTSGSNNEQFF
cdr3_nt: TGTGCCAGCAGCCCGATAACCCGCACTAGCGGGAGTAACAATGAGCAGTTCTTC

j_call: TRBJ2-1
d_call: TRBD2
clone_size: NA
v_call: TRBV5-1
cdr3_aa: CASSQSGTSGINEQFF
cdr3_nt: TGCGCCAGCAGCCAGTCCGGGACTAGCGGGATCAATGAGCAGTTCTTC

j_call: TRBJ2-7
d_call: TRBD1
clone_size: NA
v_call: TRBV29-1
cdr3_aa: CSVVDRLYEQYF
cdr3_nt: TGCAGCGTTGTGGACAGGTTGTACGAGCAGTACTTC

j_call: TRBJ2-1
d_call: TRBD2
clone_size: NA
v_call: TRBV4-3
cdr3_aa: CASSRYSGSPDEQFF
cdr3_nt: TGCGCCAGCAGCCGATATAGCGGGAGTCCTGATGAGCAGTTCTTC

j_call: TRBJ2-4
d_call: NA
clone_size: few
v_call: TRBV2
cdr3_aa: CASSEYLRGKQYF
cdr3_nt: TGTGCCAGCAGTGAATATCTCAGGGGCAAGCAGTACTTC

j_call: TRBJ2-2
d_call: NA
clone_size: NA
v_call: TRBV5-8
cdr3_aa: CAAGSPRTGELFF
cdr3_nt: TGTGCAGCAGGAAGTCCGCGGACCGGGGAGCTGTTTTTT

j_call: TRBJ2-3
d_call: TRBD2
clone_size: NA
v_call: TRBV4-2
cdr3_aa: CASSPQGQRGITDTQYF
cdr3_nt: TGTGCCAGCAGCCCCCAAGGCCAGCGGGGGATCACAGATACGCAGTATTTT

j_call: TRBJ2-4
d_call: TRBD1
clone_size: NA
v_call: TRBV9
cdr3_aa: CASSVAGQVRDIQYF
cdr3_nt: TGTGCCAGCAGCGTAGCTGGACAGGTTCGGGACATTCAGTACTTC

j_call: TRBJ2-3
d_call: NA
clone_size: few
v_call: TRBV12-3/TRBV12-4
cdr3_aa: CASSPSSRGNTDTQYF
cdr3_nt: TGTGCCAGCAGCCCATCAAGCAGAGGGAACACAGATACGCAGTATTTT

j_call: TRBJ1-1
d_call: TRBD1
clone_size: NA
v_call: TRBV29-1
cdr3_aa: CSAADRVNTEAFF
cdr3_nt: TGCAGCGCGGCTGACAGGGTGAACACTGAAGCTTTCTTT

j_call: TRBJ2-1
d_call: NA
clone_size: NA
v_call: TRBV3-1
cdr3_aa: CASSQERAAGNNEQFF
cdr3_nt: TGTGCCAGCAGCCAGGAGAGGGCGGCGGGAAACAATGAGCAGTTCTTC

j_call: TRBJ2-1
d_call: NA
clone_size: NA
v_call: TRBV6-6
cdr3_aa: CVSNRLSSSYNEQFF
cdr3_nt: TGTGTCAGCAACCGGCTATCGAGCTCCTACAATGAGCAGTTCTTC

j_call: TRBJ1-4
d_call: NA
clone_size: many
v_call: TRBV7-2
cdr3_aa: CASSLEVEEKLFF
cdr3_nt: TGTGCCAGCAGCTTAGAGGTGGAAGAAAAACTGTTTTTT

j_call: TRBJ2-7
d_call: TRBD2
clone_size: few
v_call: TRBV20-1
cdr3_aa: CSVSGGGYEQYF
cdr3_nt: TGCAGTGTGTCGGGAGGAGGCTACGAGCAGTACTTC

j_call: TRBJ2-7
d_call: NA
clone_size: once
v_call: TRBV18
cdr3_aa: CASSPGRQTYEQYF
cdr3_nt: TGTGCCAGCTCACCGGGGAGGCAGACCTACGAGCAGTACTTC

j_call: TRBJ2-5
d_call: TRBD2
clone_size: NA
v_call: TRBV6-2/TRBV6-3
cdr3_aa: CAGRTSGNDGTQYF
cdr3_nt: TGTGCCGGCCGGACTAGCGGGAATGACGGGACCCAGTACTTC

j_call: TRBJ2-1
d_call: NA
clone_size: NA
v_call: TRBV20-1
cdr3_aa: CSARDPSSFDEQFF
cdr3_nt: TGCAGTGCTAGAGATCCTAGCTCCTTCGATGAGCAGTTCTTC

j_call: TRBJ2-1
d_call: NA
clone_size: NA
v_call: TRBV20-1
cdr3_aa: CSARDWATMNEQFF
cdr3_nt: TGCAGTGCTAGAGATTGGGCCACTATGAATGAGCAGTTCTTC

j_call: TRBJ2-2
d_call: NA
clone_size: NA
v_call: TRBV21-1
cdr3_aa: CASSNVLAGGSGELFF
cdr3_nt: TGTGCCAGCAGCAATGTCCTAGCGGGAGGCTCTGGGGAGCTGTTTTTT

j_call: TRBJ2-3
d_call: TRBD2
clone_size: few
v_call: TRBV20-1
cdr3_aa: CSAAGLAGGGEDTQYF
cdr3_nt: TGCAGTGCTGCGGGACTAGCGGGAGGGGGAGAAGATACGCAGTATTTT

j_call: TRBJ2-3
d_call: TRBD2
clone_size: few
v_call: TRBV5-6
cdr3_aa: CASSLLTSGRASTDTQYF
cdr3_nt: TGTGCCAGCAGCTTACTAACTAGCGGGAGGGCTAGCACAGATACGCAGTATTTT

j_call: TRBJ1-2
d_call: NA
clone_size: NA
v_call: TRBV7-8
cdr3_aa: CASSHGDRGRTYGYTF
cdr3_nt: TGTGCCAGCAGCCACGGCGACCGGGGGAGGACTTATGGCTACACCTTC

j_call: TRBJ2-5
d_call: NA
clone_size: few
v_call: TRBV7-9
cdr3_aa: CASSLRDVLYF
cdr3_nt: TGTGCCAGCAGCCTTCGGGACGTCCTGTACTTC

j_call: TRBJ1-2
d_call: NA
clone_size: NA
v_call: TRBV9
cdr3_aa: CASSAGSGLVYGYTF
cdr3_nt: TGTGCCAGCAGCGCCGGGAGCGGTCTAGTCTATGGCTACACCTTC

j_call: TRBJ2-1
d_call: NA
clone_size: few
v_call: TRBV20-1
cdr3_aa: CSGADNEQFF
cdr3_nt: TGCAGTGGGGCCGACAATGAGCAGTTCTTC

j_call: TRBJ2-7
d_call: NA
clone_size: NA
v_call: TRBV18
cdr3_aa: CASSPLLGESEQYF
cdr3_nt: TGTGCCAGCTCACCACTCTTGGGAGAGAGCGAGCAGTACTTC

j_call: TRBJ2-5
d_call: TRBD1
clone_size: many
v_call: TRBV7-2
cdr3_aa: CASSYPGQGYQETQYF
cdr3_nt: TGTGCCAGCAGTTACCCGGGACAGGGGTACCAAGAGACCCAGTACTTC

j_call: TRBJ2-1
d_call: NA
clone_size: NA
v_call: TRBV6-5
cdr3_aa: CASSYYGNSYNEQFF
cdr3_nt: TGTGCCAGCAGTTACTACGGGAACTCCTACAATGAGCAGTTCTTC

j_call: TRBJ1-5
d_call: TRBD1
clone_size: NA
v_call: TRBV25-1
cdr3_aa: CASSDYGTEPNQPQHF
cdr3_nt: TGTGCCAGCAGTGATTACGGGACAGAGCCGAATCAGCCCCAGCATTTT

j_call: TRBJ1-2
d_call: TRBD1
clone_size: NA
v_call: TRBV7-9
cdr3_aa: CASSLERGRSYGYTF
cdr3_nt: TGTGCCAGCAGCTTAGAGAGGGGGCGAAGCTATGGCTACACCTTC

j_call: TRBJ2-7
d_call: NA
clone_size: few
v_call: TRBV10-3
cdr3_aa: CAISESVEQYF
cdr3_nt: TGTGCCATCAGTGAGTCGGTCGAACAGTACTTC

j_call: TRBJ2-3
d_call: NA
clone_size: few
v_call: TRBV4-2
cdr3_aa: CASSQLGYPGREYF
cdr3_nt: TGTGCCAGCAGCCAACTTGGGTACCCGGGTAGGGAGTATTTT

j_call: TRBJ1-2
d_call: NA
clone_size: NA
v_call: TRBV7-2
cdr3_aa: CASSLQAGYTF
cdr3_nt: TGTGCCAGCAGCTTACAGGCTGGCTACACCTTC

j_call: TRBJ2-3
d_call: TRBD1
clone_size: NA
v_call: TRBV5-1
cdr3_aa: CASSFGDRESDTQYF
cdr3_nt: TGCGCCAGCAGCTTCGGGGACAGGGAATCAGATACGCAGTATTTT

j_call: TRBJ1-1
d_call: NA
clone_size: few
v_call: TRBV7-2
cdr3_aa: CASSPQGRVNTEAFF
cdr3_nt: TGTGCCAGCAGTCCCCAGGGACGGGTGAACACTGAAGCTTTCTTT

j_call: TRBJ2-7
d_call: NA
clone_size: NA
v_call: TRBV28
cdr3_aa: CASSLSSRLDYYEQYF
cdr3_nt: TGTGCCAGCAGTTTATCCTCCCGACTGGACTACTACGAGCAGTACTTC

j_call: TRBJ2-7
d_call: TRBD1
clone_size: NA
v_call: TRBV10-3
cdr3_aa: CAISAPGQGAYEQYF
cdr3_nt: TGTGCCATCAGTGCCCCGGGACAGGGGGCCTACGAGCAGTACTTC

j_call: TRBJ2-5
d_call: NA
clone_size: NA
v_call: TRBV20-1
cdr3_aa: CSARGGGDWTEETQYF
cdr3_nt: TGCAGTGCTAGAGGTGGGGGGGATTGGACAGAAGAGACCCAGTACTTC

j_call: TRBJ2-3
d_call: TRBD2
clone_size: many
v_call: TRBV15
cdr3_aa: CATSRPSGRASTDTQYF
cdr3_nt: TGTGCCACCAGCAGACCTAGCGGGAGGGCCTCTACAGATACGCAGTATTTT

j_call: TRBJ2-7
d_call: NA
clone_size: NA
v_call: TRBV12-3/TRBV12-4
cdr3_aa: CASSLARQLSSYEQYF
cdr3_nt: TGTGCCAGCAGTTTAGCGCGACAGCTAAGCTCCTACGAGCAGTACTTC

j_call: TRBJ2-6
d_call: TRBD2
clone_size: few
v_call: TRBV20-1
cdr3_aa: CSALATSGRAGGANVLTF
cdr3_nt: TGCAGCGCACTGGCGACTAGCGGGAGGGCCGGTGGGGCCAACGTCCTGACTTTC